This TCR beta chain was obtained from a study of OX40 agonist ivuxolimab in advanced cancers. Sequencing was performed with immunoSEQ multiplex PCR; in TCRdb, only in-frame clones are kept and a portion is missing. The profile shows roughly 28,000 clones, roughly 90% of them singletons. Germline lookup yields CDR1 MNHEY and CDR2 SVGAGI. The V segment lost 4 bases and the J segment 8 bases; nucleotides outside the gene matches: 0. CDR3 length: 12 amino acids. The rearrangement uses TRBV6-5 and TRBJ2-1; 9 bases are shared with TRBD1. This receptor was obtained from an adult with an advanced solid tumor such as melanoma, head and neck, liver or kidney cancer. Sample: CD4+ or CD8+ T cells sorted from blood, taken in a trial of the OX40 agonist ivuxolimab. CDR3 residues: CASSWTGDEQFF. CDR3 coding DNA: TGTGCCAGCAGTTGGACAGGGGATGAGCAGTTCTTC.